This TCR beta chain was found in a study of blood T cell repertoires in COVID-19. Profiling relied on immunoSEQ multiplex PCR, and the TCRdb table lists in-frame clones only, not all of them. The sample comprises about 300,000 clones, about nine tenths of which are singletons, and roughly 4% rests with the top ten. The CDR3 runs to 11 residues. Trimming pared 3 bases from V and 15 bases from J, leaving 12 bases between. In germline, CDR1 is MNHNS, CDR2 SASEGT. Input material: PBMCs or T cells enriched from blood (not recorded which). The chain joins TRBV6-1 to TRBJ2-1; D is possibly TRBD1 (5 bases). The sequence was obtained from a man aged 25-45 years who had recovered from COVID-19. This chain's CDR3 is CASSERSGRFF. CDR3 in DNA: TGTGCCAGCAGTGAGAGGTCAGGGCGGTTCTTC.